A single TCR beta chain is shown here with its context. The entry originates in a study of blood T cell repertoires in COVID-19. The V gene's germline CDR1 is LNHDA and CDR2 SQIVND (reference sequence). The CDR3 spans 12 residues. Trimming left V 3 bases short and J 5 bases short, with 5 bases between. Produced via immunoSEQ multiplex PCR; TCRdb's table is partial and in-frame only. The sample holds under 35,000 clones, 80% to 90% seen once. V usage is TRBV19 and J usage is TRBJ2-4, with D possibly being TRBD2 (5 bases). This sequence was found in a man aged 55 to 70 with acute or convalescent COVID-19. Sequences were obtained from peripheral blood. The CDR3 bases are TGTGCCAGTAGTATGGGAGAAAACATTCAGTACTTC. Translated, it gives CASSMGENIQYF.